The present TCR beta chain was sequenced within a study of glioma-infiltrating T cells. Trimming stripped 8 bases from V and 7 bases from J, with 17 bases between. The CDR3 length is 13 residues. Looked up from germline, CDR1 is MDHEN and CDR2 is SYDVKM. Amplification of TCR alpha and beta CDR3 regions from RNA used iRepertoire nested multiplex PCR. TCRdb redid the calling of the multiplex PCR reads with MiXCR, one entry per CDR3 protein. The sample holds more than 100,000 distinct CDR3 sequences, 25% to 35% seen once. Study-wide results and limits: Tissue-blood divergence was below expectation in non-neoplastic patients, above in gliomas.

This clonotype counts as large. No antigen is known for it. The chain links TRBV28 to TRBJ2-5; D possibly uses TRBD1 or TRBD2 (6 bases each). The source material was glioma tissue, nonneoplastic brain tissue, or PBMCs (not recorded which). This sequence was found in a human donor with low-grade glioma or glioblastoma, undergoing nonglioma brain surgery, or in good health (not recorded which). The CDR3: CASWMGGLGTQYF. CDR3 nucleotides: TGTGCCAGCTGGATGGGGGGCCTCGGGACCCAGTACTTC. Full variable domain (remainder filled in from reference TRBV28 and TRBJ2-5): DVKVTQSSRYLVKRTGEKVFLECVQDMDHENMFWYRQDPGLGLRLIYFSYDVKMKEKGDIPEGYSVSREKKERFSLILESASTNQTSMYLCASWMGGLGTQYFGPGTRLLVL.